These T cell receptor beta chains were read from a single sample in a study of CD8 T cells in ankylosing spondylitis. TCRdb reanalysed the 5' RACE reads using MiXCR and keeps one entry per CDR3 protein. The table has 350,000 or so distinct CDR3 sequences, 6.5% to 10% seen once; the top ten hold 13% to 15%. Sequencing was done on a sample of blood, either unsorted or a sorted T cell fraction (not recorded which). The receptor set was obtained from a male donor with ankylosing spondylitis. Both conserved end residues are part of each CDR3. D genes are given only for firm matches. Not all rows give a size; the values are once, few, many and, for expanded clones, a class.

TRBJ2-1	TRBD2	few	TRBV3-1	TGTGCCAGCAGCCAAGGCTACGCCGGGACTAGCGGGAGCAATGAGCAGTTCTTC	CASSQGYAGTSGSNEQFF
TRBJ2-7	TRBD2	few	TRBV29-1	TGCAGCGTTGAAGTTGGCGGGAGGGCCGGGCAGTACTTC	CSVEVGGRAGQYF
TRBJ1-5	NA	many	TRBV12-3/TRBV12-4	TGTGCCAGCAGTTTATTCGGACAGCCCAATCAGCCCCAGCATTTT	CASSLFGQPNQPQHF
TRBJ2-3	NA	few	TRBV7-9	TGTGCCAGCAGCTTGGGACTCCCGGAGGCAGATACGCAGTATTTT	CASSLGLPEADTQYF
TRBJ2-1	TRBD1	NA	TRBV5-1	TGCGCCAGCAGCTTGGATGACAGGGGGCCCCTATATGGGCAGTTCTTC	CASSLDDRGPLYGQFF
TRBJ2-7	TRBD2	few	TRBV6-2/TRBV6-3	TGTGCCAGCAGTTCGCGGGAGGTCTACGAGCAGTACTTC	CASSSREVYEQYF
TRBJ1-4	NA	few	TRBV20-1	TGCAGTGCTAGAGTTGATAATGAAAAACTGTTTTTT	CSARVDNEKLFF
TRBJ2-3	NA	few	TRBV18	TGTGCCAGCTCACCTGAGGACAGCACAGATACGCAGTATTTT	CASSPEDSTDTQYF
TRBJ2-7	NA	few	TRBV4-3	TGCGCCAGCAGCCACCTGGGGGGAGGCCAATCCTACGAGCAGTACTTC	CASSHLGGGQSYEQYF
TRBJ1-2	NA	many	TRBV29-1	TGCAGCGTTGTTAGCAGTGGGAACTATGGCTACACCTTC	CSVVSSGNYGYTF
TRBJ2-1	TRBD2	NA	TRBV5-1	TGCGCCAGCAGCTACCTGACTAGCGGTGGCTACAATGAGCAGTTCTTC	CASSYLTSGGYNEQFF
TRBJ2-3	TRBD2	many	TRBV7-2	TGTGCCAGCAGCTCGAGACTAGCGGGGACCACAGATACGCAGTATTTT	CASSSRLAGTTDTQYF
TRBJ2-5	NA	many	TRBV20-1	TGCAGTGCTAGAGATTTGGGGGCCGGTTGGCAAGAGACCCAGTACTTC	CSARDLGAGWQETQYF
TRBJ2-3	NA	few	TRBV27	TGTGCCAGCATATCTCACCCCCCAGATACGCAGTATTTT	CASISHPPDTQYF
TRBJ2-1	TRBD1	few	TRBV9	TGTGCCAGCAGCGTGCTCGCCAGGGGGCTTTGGAGTGAGCAGTTCTTC	CASSVLARGLWSEQFF
TRBJ2-3	NA	NA	TRBV9	TGTGCCAGCAGCGTACGCGGAGATCGGGCAGATACGCAGTATTTT	CASSVRGDRADTQYF
TRBJ2-2	TRBD1	few	TRBV4-1	TGCGCCAGCAGCCAAGCAGGGGGCTTAAACACCGGGGAGCTGTTTTTT	CASSQAGGLNTGELFF
TRBJ1-4	TRBD1	NA	TRBV18	TGTGCCAGCTCACCAACAAGACAGGGAGAAAAACTGTTTTTT	CASSPTRQGEKLFF
TRBJ2-3	NA	few	TRBV27	TGTGCCAGCAGTTTCAGGGGCTCTTACCTAAGCACAGATACGCAGTATTTT	CASSFRGSYLSTDTQYF
TRBJ2-5	NA	many	TRBV15	TGTGCCACCAGCCCCCAAGGGCGAGAGACCCAGTACTTC	CATSPQGRETQYF
TRBJ1-5	NA	NA	TRBV5-1	TGCGCCAGCAGCTTAGGCGGGACCGGTAATCAGCCCCAGCATTTT	CASSLGGTGNQPQHF
TRBJ1-5	TRBD1	NA	TRBV28	TGTGCCAGCAGTCCGGGACAGGGGCCGCTAGAAGGGTCTTATAGCAATCAGCCCCAGCATTTT	CASSPGQGPLEGSYSNQPQHF
TRBJ2-7	NA	NA	TRBV7-2	TGTGCCAGCAGCGGTCAGGGGTTGGGCTCCTACGAGCAGTACTTC	CASSGQGLGSYEQYF
TRBJ1-1	NA	NA	TRBV13	TGTGCCAGCCCCGTAACCGGTCGGTCGGCTTTCTTT	CASPVTGRSAFF
TRBJ2-1	TRBD2	few	TRBV5-1	TGCGCCAGCAGCCCCAGGGGAGTAGCGGGAGGCTCGAATGAGCAGTTCTTC	CASSPRGVAGGSNEQFF
TRBJ1-1	TRBD1	NA	TRBV5-6	TGTGCCAGCAGCCCAAGGACAGGGACGAAAACTGAAGCTTTCTTT	CASSPRTGTKTEAFF
TRBJ1-5	NA	many	TRBV12-3/TRBV12-4	TGTGCCAGCAGTTTCGCCAGGGCCACGAATCAGCCCCAGCATTTT	CASSFARATNQPQHF
TRBJ2-2	NA	NA	TRBV5-6	TGTGCCAGCAGCTTGGCAGGTGGGGCGCGTACCGGGGAGCTGTTTTTT	CASSLAGGARTGELFF
TRBJ2-1	NA	few	TRBV29-1	TGCAGCGTTGAAGGTAGGGTGGATGAGCAGTTCTTC	CSVEGRVDEQFF
TRBJ2-1	NA	many	TRBV29-1	TGCAGCGTTGAACCAGGGATGGGGAATGAGCAGTTCTTC	CSVEPGMGNEQFF
TRBJ1-2	NA	few	TRBV28	TGTGCCAGCAGTTTACCCATCCATCCCTATGGCTACACCTTC	CASSLPIHPYGYTF
TRBJ2-1	NA	NA	TRBV5-1	TGCGCCAGCAGCCTAGCGGACCCAGGGGTCCATGAGCAGTTCTTC	CASSLADPGVHEQFF
TRBJ2-7	NA	few	TRBV12-3/TRBV12-4	TGTGCCAGCAGTTTACAGGGTAGTAAGCAGTACTTC	CASSLQGSKQYF
TRBJ1-2	NA	NA	TRBV5-5	TGTGCCAGCAGCCTATGGGACAACAGGGGCTACACCTTC	CASSLWDNRGYTF
TRBJ2-7	TRBD2	few	TRBV20-1	TGCAGTGCTAGGCGATCTGGACTAGTACACGAGCAGTACTTC	CSARRSGLVHEQYF
TRBJ2-6	NA	few	TRBV5-1	TGCGCCAGCGCACTAGCATTATCTGGGGCCAACGTCCTGACTTTC	CASALALSGANVLTF
TRBJ2-7	NA	many	TRBV5-1	TGCGCCAGCAGCTTGGTGAGGGCTATTGACGAGCAGTACTTC	CASSLVRAIDEQYF
TRBJ2-7	NA	many	TRBV10-3	TGTGCCATCAGTGAGACAGGGTTATACGAGCAGTACTTC	CAISETGLYEQYF
TRBJ2-7	TRBD1	NA	TRBV5-1	TGCGCCAGCAGCTTGGCCCAGGGGGCCTACGAGCAGTACTTC	CASSLAQGAYEQYF
TRBJ2-3	TRBD2	NA	TRBV7-2	TGTGCCAGCAGCATCAGACTAGCGGCGGATACGCAGTATTTT	CASSIRLAADTQYF
TRBJ1-4	TRBD1	NA	TRBV7-9	TGTGCCAGCAGACTAGGACAGGGTGTGGAAAAACTGTTTTTT	CASRLGQGVEKLFF
TRBJ2-7	TRBD2	few	TRBV5-1	TGCGCCAGCAGCTTTCAACCGACTAGCGGGAGCGAGCAGTACTTC	CASSFQPTSGSEQYF
TRBJ2-1	TRBD2	few	TRBV20-1	TGCAGTGCTAGAATGAGCGGGAGGGCCAATGAGCAGTTCTTC	CSARMSGRANEQFF
TRBJ2-7	TRBD2	NA	TRBV4-2	TGTGCCAGCAGCCAGGGACTAGCGGAAGAGTCCTACGAGCAGTACTTC	CASSQGLAEESYEQYF
TRBJ1-5	TRBD1	few	TRBV28	TGTGCCAGCAGCGACCCCGGGACAGTGCATGTAACTACTAATCAGCCCCAGCATTTT	CASSDPGTVHVTTNQPQHF
TRBJ2-7	NA	few	TRBV5-1	TGCGCCAGCAGCACTAGATCCCACGCTAGCCTATACGAGCAGTACTTC	CASSTRSHASLYEQYF
TRBJ1-5	NA	few	TRBV24-1	TGTGCCACCAGTGACCCAGACTCGCCCCAGCATTTT	CATSDPDSPQHF
TRBJ2-1	NA	once	TRBV5-1	TGCGCCAGCAGAATGGCACCATCCTACAATGAGCAGTTCTTC	CASRMAPSYNEQFF